Given below is one T cell receptor beta chain in context. Its target is unknown. This entry belongs to a study of OX40 agonist ivuxolimab in advanced cancers. Some clones are missing from TCRdb's copy, which holds only in-frame ones; the method was immunoSEQ multiplex PCR. Among 50,000 to 85,000 clones listed, 87% were seen once. Study-wide points: At 0.1 to 3.0 mg/kg and by week 6, clonal expansion occurred in CD4+ and CD8+ blood T cells. The average count of expanded clones was higher among CD8+ T cells than among CD4+.

A history of autoimmune disease or systemic immunosuppression excluded patients. The CDR3 has 14 residues. Germline assignment: CDR1 SGHRS and CDR2 YFSETQ. Deletions cut 1 base from V and 5 bases from J, with 12 bases between. The receptor was isolated from an adult with an advanced solid tumor such as melanoma, head and neck, liver or kidney cancer. V is TRBV5-1 and J is TRBJ2-5; D assignment may be TRBD1 or TRBD2 (6 bases each). Sample: CD4+ or CD8+ T cells sorted from blood, taken in a trial of the OX40 agonist ivuxolimab. In DNA, the CDR3 is TGCGCCAGCAGCTTGTACGGGGGCATGGAGACCCAGTACTTC. It translates to CASSLYGGMETQYF.